Listed here is a single T cell receptor beta chain. Per the original methods: Using reference gene primer amplification, nucleated cell counts were estimated. The table came from immunoSEQ multiplex PCR; TCRdb's copy has only in-frame clones and leaves some out. The D gene and trimming were derived from the DNA, and the V and J assignments and clone size from that table. The table shows approximately 54,000 clones, with just over 90% occurring only once. Trimming removed 4 bases at V and 3 bases at J, with 7 bases between. The CDR3 consists of 12 residues. This sample was included in a study of blood T cell repertoires in COVID-19. The overall study: There were acute and convalescent COVID-19 samples, and they came from the United States, Italy and Spain. T cells, B-cell-depleted T cells, or PBMCs provided the cDNA or gDNA that served as material.

The V call is TRBV12-3 or TRBV12-4, the J call TRBJ2-7; D perhaps matches TRBD1 (5 bases). The sequencing sample was made of peripheral blood. The origin of this receptor is a woman aged 40 to 50 with active COVID-19. CDR3: CASSSTGYEQYF. For the CDR3, the DNA is TGTGCCAGCAGTTCCACAGGCTACGAGCAGTACTTC.